This passage covers 26 T cell receptor beta chains from one sample sequenced in a study of cytomegalovirus exposure and HLA in healthy donors. A multiplex PCR was run with 60 Vbeta primers and 13 Jbeta primers. This table comes from immunoSEQ multiplex PCR, and its TCRdb copy is limited to in-frame clones, with some not included. The data contain roughly 99,000 clones, around 69% of them singletons. The sequenced sample consisted of PBMCs. The source is a man in his late teens or twenties in good health and CMV-seronegative.

J is TRBJ1-5 and V is TRBV6-1; the D is unclear. The CDR3 contains 14 residues. V lost 3 bases to trimming and J lost 6 bases, with 12 bases between them. CDR1 and CDR2 from the germline V gene are MNHNS and SASEGT. The CDR3, as DNA: TGTGCCAGCAGTGAGGTCCGCCGCAGTCAGCCCCAGCATTTT. Translated, it gives CASSEVRRSQPQHF.

The chain recombines TRBV18 with TRBJ2-1; TRBD2 agrees at 7 bases. Germline CDR1 and CDR2: KGHSH and LQKENI. The junction had 9 bases not matched to a gene; V was cut back by 3 bases and J by 7 bases. The CDR3 spans 15 residues. CDR3 in DNA: TGTGCCAGCTCACCTTTGGCGGGGGAAGGGAATGAGCAGTTCTTC. Its protein product is CASSPLAGEGNEQFF.

The rearrangement links TRBV14 to TRBJ2-1; 8 bases are a match to TRBD2. The V gene's germline CDR1 is SGHDN and CDR2 FVKESK. The CDR3 sequence is 12 residues long. The V segment lost 0 bases and the J segment 14 bases; nucleotides outside the gene matches: 3. The CDR3 DNA reads TGTGCCAGCAGCCAAGATACGGGACTAGAGTTCTTC. This gives the protein CASSQDTGLEFF.

V and J are TRBV7-2 and TRBJ2-5, with D perhaps matching TRBD2 (5 bases). Matching the DNA end better, TRBJ2-7 makes the J call doubtful. The CDR3 runs to 14 residues. CDR1 SGHTA and CDR2 FQGNSA come from the germline V gene. The DNA for the CDR3 is TGTGCCAGCAGCTTACCGGGAACCTCCTACGAGCAGTACTTC. This translates into CASSLPGTSYEQYF.

This clone has a handful of counts. The DNA for the CDR3 is TGTGCCAGCAGCACAGGGACCCTAAATACGCAGTATTTT. This codes for CASSTGTLNTQYF. The rearrangement uses TRBV11-1 and TRBJ2-3, with D tentatively TRBD1 (6 bases). The CDR3 is 13 amino acids. Germline V gene data show CDR1 as SGHAT and CDR2 as FQDESV (reference sequence). V gave up 5 bases and J gave up 7 bases, with 13 bases separating them.

The chain carries TRBV7-9 and TRBJ1-4; TRBD1 is a possible D gene (6 bases). Germline V gene data show CDR1 as SEHNR and CDR2 as FQNEAQ (reference sequence). This CDR3 has 15 residues. Trimming pared 4 bases from V and 8 bases from J, leaving 17 bases between. DNA of the CDR3: TGTGCCAGCAGCTCGAACAGGGAAAAGGAAGAAAAACTGTTTTTT. It translates to CASSSNREKEEKLFF.

The rearrangement uses TRBV7-8 and TRBJ2-2; TRBD2 matches at 9 bases. The J segment lost 1 base and the V segment lost 2 bases, leaving 5 bases of the junction unmatched. Germline-derived CDR1 and CDR2 are SGHVS and FQNEAQ. The CDR3 loop spans 17 amino acids. The CDR3 loop is CASSLPLTSGNTGELFF. For the CDR3, the DNA is TGTGCCAGCAGCTTACCCTTGACTAGCGGGAACACCGGGGAGCTGTTTTTT.

This clone was counted once. The J gene is TRBJ2-1, the V gene TRBV5-1; weak D call: TRBD1 (6 bases). Germline CDR1 is SGHRS and CDR2 is YFSETQ. Trimming stripped 4 bases from V and 6 bases from J, with 11 bases between. This CDR3 region has 13 residues. Here the CDR3 reads CASSPTGFNEQFF. The DNA for the CDR3 is TGCGCCAGCAGCCCGACAGGATTCAATGAGCAGTTCTTC.

This sequence joins TRBV2 and TRBJ1-2; TRBD1 aligns across 7 bases. The CDR3 sequence is 13 residues long. V was clipped by 4 bases and J by 5 bases; unmatched bases: 4. Germline values: CDR1 SNHLY, CDR2 FYNNEI. The CDR3 DNA reads as TGTGCCAGCAGTGGGACAGGTTCTTATGGCTACACCTTC. It codes for CASSGTGSYGYTF. The variable domain in full, completed from reference TRBV2 and TRBJ1-2, reads EPEVTQTPSHQVTQMGQEVILRCVPISNHLYFYWYRQILGQKVEFLVSFYNNEISEKSEIFDDQFSVERPDGSNFTLKIRSTKLEDSAMYFCASSGTGSYGYTFGSGTRLTVV.

The chain joins TRBV6-5 to TRBJ2-5; 8 bases align to TRBD1. Trimming at V came to 6 bases and at J to 4 bases, leaving 10 bases not matched to a gene. The CDR3 is made up of 15 amino acids. Germline V gives CDR1 MNHEY, CDR2 SVGAGI. The CDR3 DNA reads as TGTGCCAGCAGGCCCGGACAGGGAGGCGCAGAGACCCAGTACTTC. Protein product: CASRPGQGGAETQYF.

The chain's CDR3 is CAIRGLQNTEAFF. CDR3 coding DNA: TGTGCCATAAGGGGACTCCAGAACACTGAAGCTTTCTTT. The chain carries TRBV6-5 and TRBJ1-1; tentative D call: TRBD1 (5 bases). The V end lost 10 bases, the J end lost 1 base, and 13 bases lay between the germline ends. CDR3 length: 13 residues. In germline, CDR1 is MNHEY, CDR2 SVGAGI.

This rearrangement joins TRBV14 to TRBJ2-2; D remains unclear. Germline V gene sequence: CDR1 SGHDN, CDR2 FVKESK. The CDR3 is made up of 14 amino acids. Trimming took off 4 bases at V and 0 bases at J, with 6 bases between the two ends. CDR3 protein: CASSPLTNTGELFF. CDR3 nucleotides: TGTGCCAGCAGCCCACTTACGAACACCGGGGAGCTGTTTTTT.

The chain couples TRBV5-4 to TRBJ2-5; perhaps TRBD2 as D (5 bases). The CDR3 is 13 residues long. The germline gives CDR1 SGHNT, CDR2 YYREEE (reference sequence). V lost 4 bases and J 5 bases, leaving 12 bases between the germline ends. The CDR3 is CASSGLDSETQYF. The DNA of the CDR3 is TGTGCCAGCAGCGGACTGGACTCGGAGACCCAGTACTTC.

The genes are TRBV7-6 and TRBJ2-5; D ambiguous. CDR3 length equals 13 residues. In germline, CDR1 is SGHVS, CDR2 FNYEAQ. The ends were cut back, 4 bases at V and 5 bases at J, with 11 bases in the middle. The CDR3 sequence is CASSYRIGETQYF. DNA of the CDR3: TGTGCCAGCAGCTACCGAATCGGGGAGACCCAGTACTTC.

This clone was recorded only once. V gene TRBV2 combines with J gene TRBJ2-3; 10 bases are a match to TRBD2. CDR1 and CDR2 (germline): SNHLY, FYNNEI. This CDR3 is built from 16 residues. The V segment lost 4 bases and the J segment 3 bases; nucleotides outside the gene matches: 7. The CDR3 loop is CASSVRSGGATDTQYF. CDR3 in DNA: TGTGCCAGCAGTGTCCGGAGCGGGGGGGCTACAGATACGCAGTATTTT.

This clone was seen only a few times. The gene calls are TRBV6-1 and TRBJ2-2; 10 nucleotides match TRBD2. CDR1 is MNHNS, CDR2 SASEGT, per germline. The CDR3 sequence is 14 residues long. Trimming at V came to 11 bases and at J to 5 bases, leaving 8 bases not matched to a gene. CDR3 amino acids: CAGRAGGETGELFF. The CDR3 DNA reads as TGTGCCGGCCGAGCGGGGGGGGAGACCGGGGAGCTGTTTTTT.

The chain has TRBV7-2 and TRBJ2-3, with TRBD2 matching over 10 bases. The CDR3 has 15 amino acids. The germline CDR1 and CDR2 sequences are SGHTA and FQGNSA. V shed 5 bases, J shed 4 bases, and the junction held 6 bases outside the gene matches. Here the CDR3 reads CASSPYSGGPDTQYF. In DNA, the CDR3 is TGTGCCAGCAGCCCCTATAGCGGGGGGCCAGATACGCAGTATTTT.

The rearrangement uses TRBV7-9 and TRBJ2-7; 7 bases align to TRBD1. This CDR3 contains 14 residues. Trimming cost V 3 bases and J 2 bases; bases outside gene matches: 4. The germline CDR1 and CDR2 sequences are SEHNR and FQNEAQ (reference sequence). The CDR3 DNA reads TGTGCCAGCAGCTTCGGACAGGCCGCCTACGAGCAGTACTTC. Its protein product is CASSFGQAAYEQYF.

This chain links TRBV5-1 with TRBJ2-1; 8 bases are shared with TRBD2. The J segment lost 4 bases and the V segment lost 7 bases, leaving 10 bases of the junction unmatched. The CDR3 spans 15 residues. CDR1 is SGHRS, CDR2 YFSETQ, per germline. The DNA of the CDR3 is TGCGCCAGCTCTCGGGGGGGGATCACGTACAATGAGCAGTTCTTC. Amino acid sequence: CASSRGGITYNEQFF.

J is TRBJ2-5 and V is TRBV6-5, with 11 bases lining up with TRBD2. The length of the CDR3 is 15 residues. From germline, CDR1 is MNHEY and CDR2 SVGAGI. V gave up 6 bases and J gave up 0 bases; unmatched junction bases: 3. CDR3 DNA: TGTGCCAGCAGATATAGCGGGGGGGACCAAGAGACCCAGTACTTC. Protein: CASRYSGGDQETQYF.

The chain carries TRBV18 and TRBJ2-7; D unresolved. The CDR3 extends over 14 amino acids. Trimming shortened V by 3 bases and J by 2 bases, and 11 bases separated the two germline ends. Germline V lookup: CDR1 KGHSH, CDR2 LQKENI. CDR3 sequence reads: CASSPRPVAYEQYF. CDR3 sequence (DNA): TGTGCCAGCTCACCCCGTCCGGTTGCCTACGAGCAGTACTTC.

The chain links TRBV10-3 to TRBJ2-2; 9 positions match TRBD2. The CDR3 is 16 residues long. Germline CDR1 and CDR2: ENHRY and SYGVKD. V lost 5 bases to trimming and J lost 1 base; unmatched junction nucleotides: 5. The CDR3 is CAISPAGGENTGELFF. The CDR3 nucleotides are TGTGCCATCAGTCCAGCGGGGGGAGAGAACACCGGGGAGCTGTTTTTT.

This chain connects TRBV7-9 to TRBJ1-4; 10 bases line up with TRBD1. CDR1 is SEHNR and CDR2 is FQNEAQ in the germline V gene (reference sequence). CDR3 length: 15 amino acids. J gave up 8 bases and V 5 bases, and 8 bases lay outside the gene matches. The CDR3 nucleotides read TGTGCCAGCAGCGCCCGGGACAGGGGCTACGAAAAACTGTTTTTT. Translated, it gives CASSARDRGYEKLFF.

The gene calls are TRBV13 and TRBJ1-2; no definite D call. Germline values: CDR1 PRHDT, CDR2 FYEKMQ (reference sequence). This CDR3 is 13 amino acids long. With 1 base removed from V and 8 bases from J, the gap between germline ends came to 11 bases. CDR3 protein: CASSLVAASGYTF. In DNA, the CDR3 is TGTGCCAGCAGCTTAGTGGCGGCGTCAGGCTACACCTTC.

The chain employs TRBV6-6 and TRBJ1-6; no firm D call. Trimming pared 4 bases from V and 7 bases from J, leaving 14 bases between. This CDR3 region has 15 residues. Per germline, CDR1 MNHNY and CDR2 SVGAGI (reference sequence). The CDR3 bases are TGTGCCAGCAGTTTCAGGCCGGAGGTGAATTCACCCCTCCACTTT. This codes for CASSFRPEVNSPLHF.

The V gene is TRBV5-1, the J gene TRBJ1-4; TRBD1 agrees at 10 bases. Trimming removed 4 bases from V and 7 bases from J; junction bases left unmatched: 10. Germline values: CDR1 SGHRS, CDR2 YFSETQ. CDR3 length: 16 residues. The CDR3 DNA reads as TGCGCCAGCAGCCCCAGGACAGGGGGTTTGGCTGAAAAACTGTTTTTT. It codes for CASSPRTGGLAEKLFF.